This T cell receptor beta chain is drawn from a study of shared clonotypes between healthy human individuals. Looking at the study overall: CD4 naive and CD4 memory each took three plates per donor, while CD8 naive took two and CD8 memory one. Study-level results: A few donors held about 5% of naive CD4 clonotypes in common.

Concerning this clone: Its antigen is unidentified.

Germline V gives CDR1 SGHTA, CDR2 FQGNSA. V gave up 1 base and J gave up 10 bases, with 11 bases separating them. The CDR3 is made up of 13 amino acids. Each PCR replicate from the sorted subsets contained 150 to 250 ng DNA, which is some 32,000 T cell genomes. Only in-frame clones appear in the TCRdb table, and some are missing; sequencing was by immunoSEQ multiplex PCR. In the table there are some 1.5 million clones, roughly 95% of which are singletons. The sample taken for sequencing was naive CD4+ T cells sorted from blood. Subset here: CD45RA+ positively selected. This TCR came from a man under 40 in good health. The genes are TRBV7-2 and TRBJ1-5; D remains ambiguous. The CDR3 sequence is CASSLVQEVPQHF. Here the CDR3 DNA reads TGTGCCAGCAGCTTAGTGCAAGAGGTCCCCCAGCATTTT.